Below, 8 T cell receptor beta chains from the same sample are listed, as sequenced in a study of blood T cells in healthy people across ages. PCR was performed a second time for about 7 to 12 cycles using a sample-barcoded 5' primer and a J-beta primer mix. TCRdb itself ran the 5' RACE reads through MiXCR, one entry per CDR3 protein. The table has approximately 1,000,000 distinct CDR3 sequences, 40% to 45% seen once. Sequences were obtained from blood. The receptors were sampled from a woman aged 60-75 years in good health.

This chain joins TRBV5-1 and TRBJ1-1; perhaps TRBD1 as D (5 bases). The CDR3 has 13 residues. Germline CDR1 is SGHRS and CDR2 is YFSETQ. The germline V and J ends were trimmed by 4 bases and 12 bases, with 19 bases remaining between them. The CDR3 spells CASSPSIGGVSFF. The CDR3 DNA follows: TGCGCCAGCAGCCCTTCGATAGGAGGGGTCTCTTTCTTT.

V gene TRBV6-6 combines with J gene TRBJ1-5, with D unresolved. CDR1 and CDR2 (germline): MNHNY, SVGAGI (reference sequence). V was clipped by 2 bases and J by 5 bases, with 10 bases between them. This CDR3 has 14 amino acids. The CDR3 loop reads CASSYKGTDQPQHF. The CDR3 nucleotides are TGTGCCAGCAGTTACAAGGGCACAGATCAGCCCCAGCATTTT.

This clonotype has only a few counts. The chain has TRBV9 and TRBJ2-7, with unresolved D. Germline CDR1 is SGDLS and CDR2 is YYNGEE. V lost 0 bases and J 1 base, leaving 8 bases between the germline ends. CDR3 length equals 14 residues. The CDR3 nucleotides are TGTGCCAGCAGCGTAGAGGACGGGTCCTACGAGCAGTACTTC. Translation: CASSVEDGSYEQYF.

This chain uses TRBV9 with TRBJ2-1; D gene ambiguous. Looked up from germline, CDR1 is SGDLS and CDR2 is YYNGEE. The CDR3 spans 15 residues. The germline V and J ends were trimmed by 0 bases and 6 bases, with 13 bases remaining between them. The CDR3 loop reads CASSVELTWGNEQFF. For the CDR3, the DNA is TGTGCCAGCAGCGTAGAACTCACCTGGGGCAATGAGCAGTTCTTC.

The CDR3 nucleotides are TGTGCCAGCAGGGCCGGGACAGAGCACACTGAAGCTTTCTTT. Encoded protein: CASRAGTEHTEAFF. The chain links TRBV2 to TRBJ1-1, with 7 bases lining up with TRBD1. CDR1 and CDR2 (germline): SNHLY, FYNNEI. The V and J ends lost 6 bases and 3 bases, in that order; junction bases with no gene match: 7. This CDR3 spans 14 amino acids.

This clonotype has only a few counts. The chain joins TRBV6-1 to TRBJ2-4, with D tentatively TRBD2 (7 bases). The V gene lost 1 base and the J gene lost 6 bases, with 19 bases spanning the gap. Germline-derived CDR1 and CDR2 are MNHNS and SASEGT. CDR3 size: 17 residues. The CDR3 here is CASSEVGGARMRNIQYF. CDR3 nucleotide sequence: TGTGCCAGCAGTGAAGTTGGGGGGGCGAGGATGAGAAACATTCAGTACTTC.

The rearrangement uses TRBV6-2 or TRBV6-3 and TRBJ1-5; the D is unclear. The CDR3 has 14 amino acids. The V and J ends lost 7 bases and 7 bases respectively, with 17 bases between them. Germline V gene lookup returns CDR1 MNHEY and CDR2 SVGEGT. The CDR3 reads CASTEGIRLQPQHF. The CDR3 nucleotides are TGTGCCAGCACTGAAGGGATAAGGTTACAGCCCCAGCATTTT.

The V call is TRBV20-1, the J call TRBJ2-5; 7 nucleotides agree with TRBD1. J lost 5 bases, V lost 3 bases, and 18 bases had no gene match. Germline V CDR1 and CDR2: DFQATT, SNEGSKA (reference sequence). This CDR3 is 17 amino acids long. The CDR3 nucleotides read TGCAGTGCTAGCCTTATTCGACAGGGAAATTATATGGAGACCCAGTACTTC. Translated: CSASLIRQGNYMETQYF.